The clone carrying this T cell receptor beta chain has ten or more counts. Its antigen is undetermined. Previously published methods and listed TCR primers were used for the bulk TCR libraries. TCRdb analysed the PCR reads with MiXCR anew, one entry per CDR3 protein. The profile shows some 59,000 distinct CDR3 sequences, 20% to 25% of them singletons. The data are from a study of molecular identifiers for immune sequencing clone quantification. Study-wide results and caveats: Effector cells had over 99% of their molecules in clones above 20 RNA copies, while naive cells had under 1%.

Sample: naive CD8+ T cells from blood, with Jurkat cell RNA spiked in. Sample subset: FACS-sorted CD8+CD4-CCR7+CD45RA+ naive T cells. This TCR was recovered from a human donor in good health. Some libraries in this study had Jurkat cell RNA spiked in.

This CDR3 is CASSRTSSGGLSNEQFF. CDR3 nucleotides: TGTGCCAGCAGCAGGACTAGCTCTGGGGGCCTTTCCAATGAGCAGTTCTTC. This rearrangement joins TRBV7-9 to TRBJ2-1, with TRBD2 matching 8 bases. This CDR3 has 17 residues. V was clipped by 5 bases and J by 6 bases; unmatched bases: 15. Germline V lookup: CDR1 SEHNR, CDR2 FQNEAQ (reference sequence).